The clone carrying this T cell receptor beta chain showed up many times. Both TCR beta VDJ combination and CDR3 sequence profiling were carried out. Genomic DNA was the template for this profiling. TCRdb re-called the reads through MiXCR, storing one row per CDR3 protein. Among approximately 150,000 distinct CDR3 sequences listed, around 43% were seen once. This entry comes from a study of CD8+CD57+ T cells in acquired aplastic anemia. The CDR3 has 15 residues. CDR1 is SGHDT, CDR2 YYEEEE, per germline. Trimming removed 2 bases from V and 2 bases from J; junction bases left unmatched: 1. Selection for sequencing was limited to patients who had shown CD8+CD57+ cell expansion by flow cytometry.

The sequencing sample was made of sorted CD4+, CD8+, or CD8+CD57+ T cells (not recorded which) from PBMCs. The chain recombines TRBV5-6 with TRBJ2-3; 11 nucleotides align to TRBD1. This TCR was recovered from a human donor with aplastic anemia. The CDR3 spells CASSFGQGATDTQYF. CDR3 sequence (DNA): TGTGCCAGCAGCTTCGGACAGGGGGCCACAGATACGCAGTATTTT. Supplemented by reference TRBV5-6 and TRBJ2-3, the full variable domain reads DAGVTQSPTHLIKTRGQQVTLRCSPKSGHDTVSWYQQALGQGPQFIFQYYEEEERQRGNFPDRFSGHQFPNYSSELNVNALLLGDSALYLCASSFGQGATDTQYFGPGTRLTVL.